This T cell receptor (beta chain) stems from a study of blood T cell repertoires in COVID-19 (dated by TCRdb to 2020 to 2022). For context, the study as a whole: Samples covering the acute and convalescent phases of COVID-19 were provided by collaborators in the United States, Italy and Spain. Nearly every sample came with metadata listing a de-identified subject ID, COVID-19 status, age in years and sex. The material from the prospective study consisted of cDNA or gDNA derived from T cells, B-cell-depleted T cells, or PBMCs. Deeply sampled blood TCRbeta repertoires from subjects exposed to, actively infected with, or recovered from COVID-19 were included in the dataset. HLA class I and class II types, where available, came from metadata supplied by the sample provider rather than from assay-based typing. The repertoires were released in a freely available public database intended as a resource for research on the immune response to SARS-CoV-2. Samples came from the ongoing ImmuneRACE study (first 160 participants) plus 1,254 subjects from 6 global collaborators.

TCRbeta CDR3 regions were amplified from genomic DNA by means of the immunoSEQ Assay, a bias-controlled multiplex PCR. The authors' pipeline ran thus. The number of nucleated cells in each sample was estimated by amplification of reference gene primers within the assay. To quantify the absolute abundance of each unique TCRbeta CDR3 rearrangement, sequence reads were collapsed and filtered. For each sample, productive Simpson clonality was calculated as the square root of Simpson's diversity index across productive rearrangements. TCRdb re-hosts the immuneACCESS table, in-frame sequences only. Its copies lack some clones; in the studies checked, an unresolved V gene accounts for under half of them, and the cause for the rest is not known. V and J calls plus clone size are reproduced from that table; the DNA served to infer D and trimming. Within this sample are tens of thousands of clones, with 89% of them counted one time only. The ten largest clones represent 1.5% to 2% of the sample.

The study at large found these results: The quantity of clinical and demographic metadata differed by source and by participant and was supplied without curation.

About this clone: Its antigen target is currently unknown. Per-base quality was not reported, and no clone a single base away is much larger than it.

Collaborating institutions collected whole blood in K2EDTA tubes following their own protocols. For TCRbeta analysis, collaborators shipped samples as frozen whole blood, isolated PBMCs, or DNA extracted from either of those sample types. The material sequenced was peripheral blood. The source of this sequence is a man aged 55 to 70 with acute or convalescent COVID-19.

The nucleotide sequence reads TGTGCCAGCAGTCTCTCCGGGACAGGGTCGCCGTCTGGAAACACCATATATTTT. It translates to CASSLSGTGSPSGNTIYF. The V and J segments used are TRBV6-6 and TRBJ1-3, with 9 central nucleotides matching TRBD1. The CDR3 holds 18 amino acids from the cysteine to the phenylalanine. Solely the CDR3 DNA is kept, with 54 bases framed from the first base. The junction shows trimming of 5 bases on V and 1 base on J, and the gene matches do not reach 12 bases of it. CDR1 and CDR2 are drawn from the germline V gene (reference sequence): MNHNY, SVGAGI.